This T cell receptor beta chain was retrieved from a study of blood T cell repertoires in COVID-19. Overall study context: From T cells, B-cell-depleted T cells, or PBMCs came the material, which was cDNA or gDNA.

Everyone who took part was roughly 18 to 89 years old, and they came from some 23 US areas. Participant-reported clinical history was the basis for cohort assignment. Before they entered the study, exposed participants had met a COVID-19 case within 2 weeks. In germline, CDR1 is SNHLY, CDR2 FYNNEI. The V end was cut by 6 bases, the J end by 3 bases, with 9 bases between. The CDR3 is 12 amino acids. The data were produced by immunoSEQ multiplex PCR, yet TCRdb's version contains in-frame clones alone and is incomplete. The sample holds approximately 150,000 clones, about 85% seen once. The chain recombines TRBV2 with TRBJ2-7; possibly TRBD1 for D (6 bases). The receptor was derived from a woman aged 40 to 50 who had been exposed to COVID-19. The material sequenced was PBMCs or T cells enriched from blood (not recorded which). The CDR3 reads CASRAGVYEQYF. The CDR3 coding sequence is TGTGCCAGCAGGGCAGGGGTCTACGAGCAGTACTTC.